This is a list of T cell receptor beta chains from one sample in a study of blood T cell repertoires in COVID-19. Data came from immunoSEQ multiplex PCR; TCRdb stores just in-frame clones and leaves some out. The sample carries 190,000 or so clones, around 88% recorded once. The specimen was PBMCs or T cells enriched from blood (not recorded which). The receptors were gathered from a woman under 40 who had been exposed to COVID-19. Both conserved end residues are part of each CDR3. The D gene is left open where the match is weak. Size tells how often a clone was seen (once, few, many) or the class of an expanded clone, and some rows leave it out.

DNA: TGTGCCAGCAGTTACAGCGGGCCTAGAGACTATGGCTACACCTTC; CDR3: CASSYSGPRDYGYTF; V: TRBV6-5; D: -; size: -; J: TRBJ1-2
DNA: TGTGCCAGCAGCCAAGGGGGGCAGTCTTCGAACACCGGGGAGCTGTTTTTT; CDR3: CASSQGGQSSNTGELFF; V: TRBV4-2; D: -; size: -; J: TRBJ2-2
DNA: TGTGCCAGCAGTGAAGCCCGGGTGGGTAAAAACATTCAGTACTTC; CDR3: CASSEARVGKNIQYF; V: TRBV2; D: -; size: once; J: TRBJ2-4
DNA: TGTGCCAGCAGCCCTCCCCCGGGAAGGAACACTGAAGCTTTCTTT; CDR3: CASSPPPGRNTEAFF; V: TRBV9; D: -; size: once; J: TRBJ1-1
DNA: TGTGCCAGCAGTCCCCGGGACACCCTAGCCAAAAACATTCAGTACTTC; CDR3: CASSPRDTLAKNIQYF; V: TRBV27; D: -; size: -; J: TRBJ2-4
DNA: TGTGCCAGCTCACCAATTAATAATTCACCCCTCCACTTT; CDR3: CASSPINNSPLHF; V: TRBV18; D: -; size: few; J: TRBJ1-6
DNA: TGCGCCAGCAGCTTGGCACAGGTCAGCTCTGGAAACACCATATATTTT; CDR3: CASSLAQVSSGNTIYF; V: TRBV5-1; D: -; size: few; J: TRBJ1-3
DNA: TGCGCCAGCACAAAGCCCGGGGTAAATGAGCAGTTCTTC; CDR3: CASTKPGVNEQFF; V: TRBV5-1; D: -; size: once; J: TRBJ2-1
DNA: TGTGCCACCTCGACAGGGGTAGATAACGAGCAGTACTTC; CDR3: CATSTGVDNEQYF; V: TRBV15; D: TRBD1; size: -; J: TRBJ2-7
DNA: TGTGCCATCAGTGGGACAGCGAACACCGGGGAGCTGTTTTTT; CDR3: CAISGTANTGELFF; V: TRBV10-3; D: -; size: -; J: TRBJ2-2
DNA: TGTGCCAGCAGCATCCGGACAGGCTGGTCCAATCAGCCCCAGCATTTT; CDR3: CASSIRTGWSNQPQHF; V: TRBV5-8; D: TRBD1; size: -; J: TRBJ1-5
DNA: TGTGCCAGCAGCAGCGTTACCCCCCGGAGGGGAAACTATGGCTACACCTTC; CDR3: CASSSVTPRRGNYGYTF; V: TRBV9; D: -; size: few; J: TRBJ1-2
DNA: TGTGCCAGCAGCGTAGGGGGGGACTATGGCTACACCTTC; CDR3: CASSVGGDYGYTF; V: TRBV9; D: -; size: once; J: TRBJ1-2
DNA: TGTGCCTGGAGCTACGGGAGCTCAACTAATGAAAAACTGTTTTTT; CDR3: CAWSYGSSTNEKLFF; V: TRBV30; D: -; size: -; J: TRBJ1-4
DNA: TGTGCCAGCAGTTACGGGACAGTATCCTACAATGAGCAGTTCTTC; CDR3: CASSYGTVSYNEQFF; V: TRBV6-5; D: TRBD1; size: -; J: TRBJ2-1
DNA: TGTGCCAGCAGTCTCCGGACGGGGGGGAGCTCCTATAATTCACCCCTCCACTTT; CDR3: CASSLRTGGSSYNSPLHF; V: TRBV27; D: -; size: -; J: TRBJ1-6
DNA: TGTGCCAGCAGCAAAGTCAGGGGGCCACGCACAGATACGCAGTATTTT; CDR3: CASSKVRGPRTDTQYF; V: TRBV21-1; D: -; size: -; J: TRBJ2-3
DNA: TGTGCCAGCAGCTTAGGGACTTCGGGATACAATGAGCAGTTCTTC; CDR3: CASSLGTSGYNEQFF; V: TRBV11-2; D: -; size: -; J: TRBJ2-1
DNA: TGTGCCAGCCGCCGAGGAGCGGGGGGGGCGAACACCGGGGAGCTGTTTTTT; CDR3: CASRRGAGGANTGELFF; V: TRBV2; D: TRBD2; size: -; J: TRBJ2-2
DNA: TGTGCCTGGAGTTCGGTTAGGACAGGTTTAACCCTCCACTTT; CDR3: CAWSSVRTGLTLHF; V: TRBV30; D: TRBD1; size: -; J: TRBJ1-6
DNA: TGCGCCAGCAGCCAAAGTGCCGCAGGGGGCGCGGGACAGCCCCAGCATTTT; CDR3: CASSQSAAGGAGQPQHF; V: TRBV4-1; D: TRBD1; size: -; J: TRBJ1-5
DNA: TGTGCCAGCAGTCGACAGGGGTCGAGGGAAAAACTGTTTTTT; CDR3: CASSRQGSREKLFF; V: TRBV2; D: TRBD1; size: -; J: TRBJ1-4
DNA: TGTGCCAGCAGCAGGACAGGGACCCTCCGGGGCTATGGCTACACCTTC; CDR3: CASSRTGTLRGYGYTF; V: TRBV3-1/TRBV3-2; D: TRBD1; size: -; J: TRBJ1-2
DNA: TGTGCCAGCAGCCCCACTGGGGAGCACAATGAGCAGTTCTTC; CDR3: CASSPTGEHNEQFF; V: TRBV3-1/TRBV3-2; D: -; size: -; J: TRBJ2-1
DNA: TGTGCCAGCAGTTTCAGAGGCAGGGGGGAAGGAAAACTGTTTTTT; CDR3: CASSFRGRGEGKLFF; V: TRBV27; D: TRBD1; size: -; J: TRBJ1-4
DNA: TGTGCCAGCAGTCCTGAATTCGGACTAGCCCCAGATACGCAGTATTTT; CDR3: CASSPEFGLAPDTQYF; V: TRBV27; D: TRBD2; size: few; J: TRBJ2-3